Sample share makes the clone carrying this T cell receptor (beta chain) medium-sized. Germline CDR1 reads KGHSH; CDR2 reads LQKENI. Between the trimmed V and J ends, which lost 6 bases and 0 bases, there was a span of 5 bases. This CDR3 region has 13 residues. Original data processing: Variation in CDR3 across clinicopathological groups served as the basis for constructing a distant-metastasis classifier in papillary thyroid cancer. TCRdb re-clonotyped the PCR reads through MiXCR. These V and J calls are TCRdb output, not the study's own analysis. The table includes about 7,300 clones, under 20% detected once. This sample is drawn from a study of metastatic and nonmetastatic thyroid tumors. Study details: The comparison covered peripheral blood and tumor or nodule tissue in malignant and benign thyroid patients.

Until they underwent thyroid surgery, no patient had received any treatment. The clonotype was recovered from a female donor with papillary thyroid cancer or a benign thyroid nodule (not recorded which). Some clones in this sample may be carry-over from other donors' samples. Sequencing was performed on adjacent normal tissue. The V call is TRBV18, the J call TRBJ1-4; D not certain. The CDR3 region is CASSGTTNEKLFF. CDR3 coding DNA: TGTGCCAGCTCGGGGACAACTAATGAAAAACTGTTTTTT.